This T cell receptor (beta chain) was found in a study of T cell clonotyping in hematopoietic cell transplantation. In this sample, this clone is medium-sized. This CDR3 contains 15 residues. CDR1 is SGHAT and CDR2 is FQNNGV in the germline V gene. Trimming took off 0 bases at V and 6 bases at J, with 11 bases between the two ends. Recipient blood drawn about 28 days pretransplant and days 30, 100, 180 after. The repertoire was sequenced with immunoSEQ multiplex PCR; TCRdb's copy has only in-frame clones and lacks some. In the table there are around 6,300 clones, approximately 87% of which are singletons.

This receptor was taken from a female patient in her fifties or sixties who had an allogeneic stem cell transplant from an unrelated donor, so the T cells may come from the graft donor. Some clones in this sample may be carry-over from other donors' samples. This chain joins TRBV11-2 and TRBJ1-4, with D unclear. The specimen comprised peripheral blood mononuclear cells, sampled 180 days after allogeneic stem cell transplant. CDR3 DNA sequence: TGTGCCAGCAGCTTAGAAGCCGGAGGCGATGAAAAACTGTTTTTT. Its protein product is CASSLEAGGDEKLFF.